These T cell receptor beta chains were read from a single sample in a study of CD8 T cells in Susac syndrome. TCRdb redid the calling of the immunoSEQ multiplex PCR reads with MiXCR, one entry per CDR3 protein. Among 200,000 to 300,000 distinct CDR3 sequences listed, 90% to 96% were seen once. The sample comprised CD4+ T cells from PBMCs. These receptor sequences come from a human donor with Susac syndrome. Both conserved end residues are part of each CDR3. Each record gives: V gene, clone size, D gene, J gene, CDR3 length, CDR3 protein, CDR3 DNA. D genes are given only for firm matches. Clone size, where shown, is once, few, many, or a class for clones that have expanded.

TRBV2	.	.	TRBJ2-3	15	CASSGQRRDSDTQYF	TGTGCCAGCAGTGGCCAGAGGCGGGATAGTGATACGCAGTATTTT
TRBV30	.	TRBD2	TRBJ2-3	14	CAWTSGRPTDTQYF	TGTGCCTGGACTAGCGGGAGGCCCACAGATACGCAGTATTTT
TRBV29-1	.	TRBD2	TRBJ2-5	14	CSHLLNGREETQYF	TGCAGTCATCTACTTAACGGGAGGGAGGAGACCCAGTACTTC
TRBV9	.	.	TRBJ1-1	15	CASSVFSQGNTEAFF	TGTGCCAGCAGCGTTTTTTCCCAGGGGAACACTGAAGCTTTCTTT
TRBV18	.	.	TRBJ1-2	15	CASSPPAAGSYGYTF	TGTGCCAGCTCACCACCGGCGGCAGGAAGTTATGGCTACACCTTC
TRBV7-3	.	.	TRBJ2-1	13	CASSLHRDGEQFF	TGTGCCAGCAGCCTACATAGGGACGGTGAGCAGTTCTTC
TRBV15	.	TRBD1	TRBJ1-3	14	CATRTDRAGNTIYF	TGTGCCACCAGAACCGACAGGGCCGGAAACACCATATATTTT
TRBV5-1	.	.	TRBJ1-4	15	CASSLARQRGEKLFF	TGCGCCAGCAGCTTGGCCCGGCAGCGGGGGGAAAAACTGTTTTTT
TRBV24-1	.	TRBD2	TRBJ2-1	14	CATSWTSGSNEQFF	TGTGCCACCAGCTGGACTAGCGGGAGTAATGAGCAGTTCTTC
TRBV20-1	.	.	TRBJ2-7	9	CRDLREQYF	TGCAGAGACCTTCGGGAGCAGTACTTC
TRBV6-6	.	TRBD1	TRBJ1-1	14	CASRPGQVNTEAFF	TGTGCCAGCCGACCGGGACAGGTGAACACTGAAGCTTTCTTT
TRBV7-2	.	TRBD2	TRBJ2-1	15	CASSLTGTSAGEQFF	TGTGCCAGCAGCCTAACCGGGACTAGCGCTGGTGAGCAGTTCTTC
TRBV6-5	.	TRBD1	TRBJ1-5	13	CATKQGQGQPQHF	TGTGCCACCAAACAGGGACAGGGACAGCCCCAGCATTTT
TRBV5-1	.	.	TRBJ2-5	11	CASTMQETQYF	TGCGCCAGCACAATGCAGGAGACCCAGTACTTC
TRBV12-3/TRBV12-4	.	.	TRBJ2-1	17	CASSLASRGSGNNEQFF	TGTGCCAGCAGTTTAGCCTCGAGGGGGAGCGGAAACAATGAGCAGTTCTTC
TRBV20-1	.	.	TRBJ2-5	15	CSARDGIPNFGTQYF	TGCAGTGCTAGAGACGGAATACCCAATTTCGGGACCCAGTACTTC
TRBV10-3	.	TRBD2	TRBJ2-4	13	CAISAGTRNIQYF	TGTGCCATCAGTGCCGGGACTAGGAACATTCAGTACTTC
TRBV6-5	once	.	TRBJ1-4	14	CASSRGGTDEKLFF	TGTGCCAGCAGTCGAGGGGGGACCGATGAAAAACTGTTTTTT
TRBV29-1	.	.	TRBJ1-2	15	CSVAYGPGTGYGYTF	TGCAGCGTCGCCTATGGCCCGGGGACGGGCTATGGCTACACCTTC
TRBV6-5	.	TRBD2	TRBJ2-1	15	CASRSSSGSYNEQFF	TGTGCCAGCAGATCCTCTAGCGGGAGCTACAATGAGCAGTTCTTC